The next 13 T cell receptor beta chains were all read from a single sample in a study of metastatic and nonmetastatic thyroid tumors. Patients were all untreated before their thyroid surgery. TCRdb re-analyzed the PCR reads using MiXCR. The sample lists 25,000 to 30,000 clones, around 4% occurring once. Sequenced input: blood. These receptors were taken from a female donor with papillary thyroid cancer or a benign thyroid nodule (not recorded which). Some clones in this sample may be carry-over from other donors' samples.

Ten or more counts support this clone. V and J are TRBV18 and TRBJ1-1, with D perhaps matching TRBD1 (5 bases). CDR3 length: 13 amino acids. Germline V gene data show CDR1 as KGHSH and CDR2 as LQKENI. V lost 6 bases to trimming and J lost 1 base, with 9 bases between them. CDR3 in amino acids: CASSLQANTEAFF. The CDR3 nucleotides read TGTGCCAGCTCCTTACAGGCGAACACTGAAGCTTTCTTT.

This clone has ten or more counts. V gene TRBV18 combines with J gene TRBJ2-1; D possibly corresponds to TRBD2 (5 bases). Between the trimmed V and J ends, which lost 4 bases and 1 base, there was a span of 11 bases. The germline CDR1 and CDR2 sequences are KGHSH and LQKENI. The CDR3 is 15 residues long. The CDR3 DNA reads as TGTGCCAGCTCACAAAGCGGCCCATCCTACAATGAGCAGTTCTTC. Its protein is CASSQSGPSYNEQFF.

This clone has a handful of counts. Germline and junction disagree at one end, which may indicate a read error. V and J are TRBV6-2 or TRBV6-3 and TRBJ2-7, with D maybe TRBD1 (5 bases). The length of the CDR3 is 13 residues. The germline CDR1 and CDR2 sequences are MNHEY and SVGEGT. CDR3 loop: CASSSTATYDQYF. CDR3 nucleotides: TGTGCCAGCAGTTCGACAGCAACCTACGATCAGTACTTC.

This clone was recorded many times. The J gene is TRBJ2-1, the V gene TRBV12-3 or TRBV12-4, with D maybe TRBD2 (6 bases). V was cut by 2 bases and J by 0 bases, with 17 bases left in between. The CDR3 has 18 amino acids. In DNA form, the CDR3 reads TGTGCCAGCAGTTTAAGGCTAGGGGACTGGAGCTCCTACAATGAGCAGTTCTTC. Translating it yields CASSLRLGDWSSYNEQFF.

Concerning this clone: Just one base apart from a much larger clone, this may be a read error. V gene TRBV5-6 combines with J gene TRBJ2-3, with unresolved D. CDR1 SGHDT and CDR2 YYEEEE come from the germline V gene. V lost 4 bases and J lost 7, with 13 bases in between. This CDR3 contains 13 residues. CDR3 amino acids: CASSPWAANTQYF. The CDR3 coding sequence is TGTGCCAGCAGCCCCTGGGCCGCGAATACGCAGTATTTT.

This clone was seen more than once but under ten times. The V gene is TRBV5-1, the J gene TRBJ2-2, with TRBD2 as a possible D gene (5 bases). The CDR3 is made up of 16 amino acids. V was trimmed by 2 bases and J by 0 bases, leaving 11 bases between them. Germline V gives CDR1 SGHRS, CDR2 YFSETQ. The CDR3 sequence: CASSFGSEPNTGELFF. The CDR3, as DNA: TGCGCCAGCAGCTTTGGGAGCGAACCGAACACCGGGGAGCTGTTTTTT. The full variable domain, with the rest looked up from reference TRBV5-1 and TRBJ2-2, is KAGVTQTPRYLIKTRGQQVTLSCSPISGHRSVSWYQQTPGQGLQFLFEYFSETQRNKGNFPGRFSGRQFSNSRSEMNVSTLELGDSALYLCASSFGSEPNTGELFFGEGSRLTVL.

At least ten counts were recorded for this clone. Since a much larger clone is just one base distant, this may be a read error. V usage is TRBV28 and J usage is TRBJ2-5; TRBD1 aligns across 9 bases. There are 15 residues in the CDR3. V lost 3 bases and J lost 7; bases outside the gene matches: 9. The V gene's germline CDR1 is MDHEN and CDR2 SYDVKM. The CDR3 DNA is TGTGCCAGCAGTTTTCCGGGACAGGGTCGAGGGACCCAGTACTTC. It translates to CASSFPGQGRGTQYF.

This clone was detected many times. V usage is TRBV7-2 and J usage is TRBJ1-1; possibly TRBD1 for D (6 bases). This CDR3 spans 16 amino acids. The ends were cut back, 1 base at V and 4 bases at J, with 16 bases in the middle. Per the germline V gene, CDR1 is SGHTA and CDR2 is FQGNSA. The CDR3 nucleotides read TGTGCCAGCAGCTTAGTCTGGTCGGGGGCCGGCACTGAAGCTTTCTTT. Translated, it gives CASSLVWSGAGTEAFF.

The V gene is TRBV27, the J gene TRBJ2-3, with 12 bases aligning to TRBD2. V shed 5 bases and J 6 bases; nucleotides not matched to a gene: 12. The CDR3 is 17 amino acids. CDR1 MNHEY and CDR2 SMNVEV come from the germline V gene (reference sequence). This chain's CDR3 is CASSARLAGASGDTQYF. The CDR3 coding sequence is TGTGCCAGCAGTGCACGACTAGCGGGAGCCTCCGGGGATACGCAGTATTTT.

This clone has just a few counts. The V call is TRBV7-8, the J call TRBJ2-7; perhaps TRBD2 as D (6 bases). V was trimmed by 0 bases and J by 2 bases, leaving 11 bases between them. The CDR3 runs 15 residues. Germline V gives CDR1 SGHVS, CDR2 FQNEAQ. The CDR3, as DNA: TGTGCCAGCAGCTTAGCGGGAGGCGCCCCCTACGAGCAGTACTTC. Amino acid sequence: CASSLAGGAPYEQYF.

Comment on this clone: A much larger clone sits a single nucleotide away, making a read error possible. This likely comes from a read error, as the CDR3 has no conserved phenylalanine or tryptophan at its end. This chain links TRBV7-2 with TRBJ2-1; no clear D. Germline V gives CDR1 SGHTA, CDR2 FQGNSA. There are 15 residues in the CDR3. Deletions cut 5 bases from V and 0 bases from J, with 11 bases between. The CDR3 here is CASSLRSSSYNEQFL. Written as DNA, the CDR3 is TGTGCCAGCAGCCTCCGGAGTTCCTCCTACAATGAGCAGTTCCTC.

As to this clone: One end of the junction does not line up with germline, which may come from a read error. V and J are TRBV27 and TRBJ1-1; D gene ambiguous. This CDR3 is built from 13 residues. CDR1 is MNHEY, CDR2 SMNVEV, per germline (reference sequence). The CDR3 DNA reads TGTGCCAGCAGTTTACAGCAGAACACTGAAGCGTTCTTT. This encodes CASSLQQNTEAFF.

In this sample, this clone turned up many times. The rearrangement joins TRBV27 to TRBJ1-1, with a tentative D call TRBD1 (5 bases). The V gene's germline CDR1 is MNHEY and CDR2 SMNVEV (reference sequence). This CDR3 contains 16 residues. Trimming took 4 bases from V and 6 from J, leaving 21 bases between them. DNA of the CDR3: TGTGCCAGCAGTTGGCGGGCAGGGAGACCGTGGGCTGAAGCTTTCTTT. This encodes CASSWRAGRPWAEAFF.